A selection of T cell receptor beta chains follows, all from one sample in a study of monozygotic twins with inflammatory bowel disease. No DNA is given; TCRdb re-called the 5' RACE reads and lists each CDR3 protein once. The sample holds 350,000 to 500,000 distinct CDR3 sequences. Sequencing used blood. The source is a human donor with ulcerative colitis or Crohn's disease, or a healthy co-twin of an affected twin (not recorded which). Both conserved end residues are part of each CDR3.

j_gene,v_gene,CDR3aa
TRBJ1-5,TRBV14,CASSGAGSTNSNQPQHF
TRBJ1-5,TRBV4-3,CASSQDPSGLQPQHF
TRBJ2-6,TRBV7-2,CASSLQSSSGANVLTF
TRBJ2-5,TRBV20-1,CSARIAPQETQYF
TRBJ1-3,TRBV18,CASSPDLSGNTIYF
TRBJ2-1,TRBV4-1,CASSPGRISYNEQFF
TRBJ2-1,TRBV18,CASSPGAVGNEQFF
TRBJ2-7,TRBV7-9,CASSSTWDSSYEQYF
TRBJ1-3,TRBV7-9,CASSFGYLGGNTIYF
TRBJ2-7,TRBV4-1,CASSQDPGQGAGEQYF
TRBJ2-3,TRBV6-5,CASSYSGTGGPDTQYF
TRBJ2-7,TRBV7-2,CASTRQGASYEQYF